This T cell receptor beta chain was captured by sequencing in a study of CD8 T cells in ankylosing spondylitis. Study results and limitations: The authors reported significant enrichment of disease-linked clones in matched ankylosing spondylitis synovial fluid. One TCR beta motif, made up of about 8 highly homologous variants, appeared characteristic of ankylosing spondylitis blood.

This clonotype was observed many times. Its antigen is not identified. The trim removed 2 bases at V and 4 bases at J, leaving 3 bases unmatched. Germline-derived CDR1 and CDR2 are MDHEN and SYDVKM. The CDR3 contains 14 residues. In making TCR beta libraries, quantitative 5'-RACE with molecular barcodes was used. TCRdb reprocessed the 5' RACE reads with MiXCR, giving one entry per CDR3 protein. The table includes about 220,000 distinct CDR3 sequences, approximately 7.4% detected once. This chain joins TRBV28 and TRBJ1-2, with 8 positions matching TRBD1. The sample taken for sequencing was blood, either unsorted or a sorted T cell fraction (not recorded which). This TCR was sampled from a male donor with ankylosing spondylitis. CDR3 sequence (DNA): TGTGCCAGCAGTTTAAGACAGGGGCCCTATGGCTACACCTTC. Translated, it gives CASSLRQGPYGYTF.